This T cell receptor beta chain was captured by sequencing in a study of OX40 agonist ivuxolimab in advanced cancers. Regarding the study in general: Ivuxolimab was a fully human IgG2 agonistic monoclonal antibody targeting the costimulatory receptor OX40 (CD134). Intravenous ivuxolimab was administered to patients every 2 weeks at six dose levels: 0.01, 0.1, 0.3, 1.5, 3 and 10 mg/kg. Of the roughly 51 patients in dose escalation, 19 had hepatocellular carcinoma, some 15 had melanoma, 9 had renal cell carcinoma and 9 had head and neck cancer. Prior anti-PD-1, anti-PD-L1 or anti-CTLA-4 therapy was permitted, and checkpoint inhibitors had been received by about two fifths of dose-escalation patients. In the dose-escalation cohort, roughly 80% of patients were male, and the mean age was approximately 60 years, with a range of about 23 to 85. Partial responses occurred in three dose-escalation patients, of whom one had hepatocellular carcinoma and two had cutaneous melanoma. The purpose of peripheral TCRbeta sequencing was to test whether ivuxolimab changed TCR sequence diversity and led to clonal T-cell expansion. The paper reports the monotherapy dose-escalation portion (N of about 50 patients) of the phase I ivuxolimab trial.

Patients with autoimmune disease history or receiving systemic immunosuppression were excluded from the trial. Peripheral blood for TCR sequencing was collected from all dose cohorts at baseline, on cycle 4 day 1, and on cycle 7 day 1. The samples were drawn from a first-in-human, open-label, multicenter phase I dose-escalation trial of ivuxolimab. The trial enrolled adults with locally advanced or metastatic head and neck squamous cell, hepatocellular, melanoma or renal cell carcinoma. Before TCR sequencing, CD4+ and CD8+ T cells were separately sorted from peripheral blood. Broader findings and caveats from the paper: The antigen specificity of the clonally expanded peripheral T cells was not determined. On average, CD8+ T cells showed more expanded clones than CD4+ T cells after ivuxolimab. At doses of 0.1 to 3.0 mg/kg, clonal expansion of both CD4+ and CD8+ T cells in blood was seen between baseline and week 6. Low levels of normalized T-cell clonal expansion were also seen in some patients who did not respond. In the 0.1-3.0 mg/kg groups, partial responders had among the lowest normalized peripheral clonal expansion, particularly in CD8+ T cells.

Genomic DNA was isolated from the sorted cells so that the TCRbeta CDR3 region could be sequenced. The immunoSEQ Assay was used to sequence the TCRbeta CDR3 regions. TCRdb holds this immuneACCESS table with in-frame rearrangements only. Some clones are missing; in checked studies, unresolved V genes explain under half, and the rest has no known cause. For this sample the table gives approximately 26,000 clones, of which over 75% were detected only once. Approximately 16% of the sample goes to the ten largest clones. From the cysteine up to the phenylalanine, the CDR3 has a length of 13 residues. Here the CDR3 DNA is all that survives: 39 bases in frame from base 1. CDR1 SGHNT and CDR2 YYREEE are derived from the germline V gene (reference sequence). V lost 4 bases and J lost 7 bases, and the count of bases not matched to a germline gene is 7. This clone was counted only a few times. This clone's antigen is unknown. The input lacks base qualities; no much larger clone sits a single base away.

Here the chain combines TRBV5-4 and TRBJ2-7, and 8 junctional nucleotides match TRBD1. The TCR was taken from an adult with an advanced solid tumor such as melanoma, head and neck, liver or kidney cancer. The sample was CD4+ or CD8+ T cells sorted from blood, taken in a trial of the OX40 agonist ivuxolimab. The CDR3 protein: CASSPITGGEQYF. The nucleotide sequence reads TGTGCCAGCAGCCCAATTACAGGGGGAGAGCAGTACTTC.